Below are 32 T cell receptor beta chains sequenced from a single sample in a study of blood T cell repertoires in COVID-19. Clones were sequenced by immunoSEQ multiplex PCR, and TCRdb holds only the in-frame ones, with some missing. The table records some 190,000 clones, roughly 90% of them present only once. Sequenced input: peripheral blood. These receptors came from a middle-aged woman who had recovered from COVID-19.

The rearrangement uses TRBV13 and TRBJ2-1, with 7 bases aligning to TRBD2. Germline CDR1 is PRHDT and CDR2 is FYEKMQ (reference sequence). The CDR3 consists of 18 residues. The junction had 10 bases not matched to a gene; V was cut back by 0 bases and J by 2 bases. The chain's CDR3 is CASSLGPAGADTYNEQFF. The CDR3 region has the DNA TGTGCCAGCAGCTTAGGTCCGGCGGGAGCGGATACCTACAATGAGCAGTTCTTC.

Only one count was recorded for this clone. The rearrangement joins TRBV11-2 to TRBJ1-1; D not certain. Germline loops: CDR1 SGHAT, CDR2 FQNNGV. V was trimmed by 1 base and J by 5 bases, leaving 11 bases between them. The CDR3 has 14 amino acids. CDR3 loop: CASSLGAPGTEAFF. CDR3 sequence (DNA): TGTGCCAGCAGCTTAGGGGCCCCGGGGACTGAAGCTTTCTTT. The full variable domain, rest sourced from reference TRBV11-2 and TRBJ1-1, is EAGVAQSPRYKIIEKRQSVAFWCNPISGHATLYWYQQILGQGPKLLIQFQNNGVVDDSQLPKDRFSAERLKGVDSTLKIQPAKLEDSAVYLCASSLGAPGTEAFFGQGTRLTVV.

The genes are TRBV6-1 and TRBJ1-1; D remains unclear. Looked up from germline, CDR1 is MNHNS and CDR2 is SASEGT. V was trimmed by 2 bases and J by 3 bases, leaving 13 bases between them. The CDR3 length is 15 residues. The CDR3 region is CASSESGGRYTEAFF. The CDR3 nucleotides are TGTGCCAGCAGTGAATCCGGTGGCAGGTACACTGAAGCTTTCTTT.

The chain combines TRBV6-1 with TRBJ1-1; D is uncertain. V was trimmed by 2 bases and J by 4 bases, leaving 14 bases between them. Germline values: CDR1 MNHNS, CDR2 SASEGT. The CDR3 covers 15 residues. The CDR3 bases are TGTGCCAGCAGTGAACCTGGGCCTATTGCCACTGAAGCTTTCTTT. Translation gives CASSEPGPIATEAFF.

This chain connects TRBV6-1 to TRBJ2-2; 7 bases map to TRBD2. V lost 2 bases and J lost 6; bases outside the gene matches: 6. The germline V gene has CDR1 MNHNS and CDR2 SASEGT. This CDR3 is 15 amino acids long. The CDR3 protein is CASSETTSLSGELFF. The CDR3 region has the DNA TGTGCCAGCAGTGAAACGACTAGCCTTTCCGGGGAGCTGTTTTTT.

The chain uses TRBV10-3 and TRBJ1-1; 11 bases match TRBD1. This CDR3 is 14 amino acids long. The V segment lost 10 bases and the J segment 8 bases; nucleotides outside the gene matches: 12. Germline assignment: CDR1 ENHRY and CDR2 SYGVKD. As DNA, the CDR3 is TGTGCCACCCGCCCCCGGGACAGGGGGAAAGAAGCTTTCTTT. It is translated as CATRPRDRGKEAFF.

This chain connects TRBV14 to TRBJ2-2, with D uncertain. V dropped 1 base and J dropped 4 bases, with 7 bases sitting between them. Per germline, CDR1 SGHDN and CDR2 FVKESK. This CDR3 is 14 amino acids long. The CDR3 coding sequence is TGTGCCAGCAGCCAAGGTGTCATCACCGGGGAGCTGTTTTTT. It translates to CASSQGVITGELFF.

V is TRBV12-3 or TRBV12-4 and J is TRBJ1-1; no clear D. The ends were cut back, 6 bases at V and 5 bases at J, with 10 bases in the middle. CDR3 length: 12 residues. This chain's CDR3 is CASRLGGTEAFF. CDR3 nucleotides: TGTGCCAGCAGACTCGGAGGGACTGAAGCTTTCTTT.

There are a few counts of this clone. The V and J genes are TRBV4-3 and TRBJ2-7, with 9 bases lining up with TRBD1. Looked up from germline, CDR1 is LGHNA and CDR2 is YSLEER. Trimming at V came to 2 bases and at J to 5 bases, leaving 10 bases not matched to a gene. The CDR3 totals 16 residues. CDR3 protein: CASSQTPGTGFNEQYF. The CDR3 DNA reads as TGCGCCAGCAGCCAAACTCCAGGGACAGGGTTCAACGAGCAGTACTTC.

The V call is TRBV28, the J call TRBJ2-1; TRBD2 aligns across 8 bases. CDR1 and CDR2 from the germline V gene are MDHEN and SYDVKM. Trimming took 3 bases from V and 10 from J; bases not matched to a gene: 8. The CDR3 totals 14 residues. In DNA, the CDR3 is TGTGCCAGCAGTTTTGGACTAGCCTTAGGGGAGCAGTTCTTC. Amino acid sequence: CASSFGLALGEQFF.

The rearrangement uses TRBV19 and TRBJ2-1; 7 nucleotides match TRBD1. Germline CDR1 LNHDA, CDR2 SQIVND (reference sequence). The junction had 10 bases not matched to a gene; V was cut back by 7 bases and J by 4 bases. The CDR3 is 15 residues long. In DNA form, the CDR3 reads TGTGCCAGTACCCCCCGTGTGGGACAGTACAATGAGCAGTTCTTC. It is translated as CASTPRVGQYNEQFF. The full variable domain, in which reference TRBV19 and TRBJ2-1 provide the parts outside the CDR3, is DGGITQSPKYLFRKEGQNVTLSCEQNLNHDAMYWYRQDPGQGLRLIYYSQIVNDFQKGDIAEGYSVSREKKESFPLTVTSAQKNPTAFYLCASTPRVGQYNEQFFGPGTRLTVL.

This chain joins TRBV29-1 and TRBJ1-1; 9 nucleotides agree with TRBD1. V trimming: 5 bases; J trimming: 5 bases; junction bases outside the gene matches: 12. CDR1 is SQVTM, CDR2 ANQGSEA, per germline. The CDR3 has 15 residues. CDR3 bases: TGCAGCGTTCTACTCACCCGGGACAGGGAGACTGAAGCTTTCTTT. Translated, it gives CSVLLTRDRETEAFF. The entire variable domain, with the rest obtained from reference TRBV29-1 and TRBJ1-1, is as follows: SAVISQKPSRDICQRGTSLTIQCQVDSQVTMMFWYRQQPGQSLTLIATANQGSEATYESGFVIDKFPISRPNLTFSTLTVSNMSPEDSSIYLCSVLLTRDRETEAFFGQGTRLTVV.

The chain joins TRBV12-3 or TRBV12-4 to TRBJ2-7; no definite D call. V was pared by 6 bases and J by 6 bases, with 9 bases between. The CDR3 consists of 11 residues. CDR3 in DNA: TGTGCCAGCAGGAAGCTAGGCGAGCAGTACTTC. Amino acid sequence: CASRKLGEQYF.

The V gene is TRBV18, the J gene TRBJ2-7; TRBD1 matches 8 bases. Germline CDR1 KGHSH, CDR2 LQKENI. V lost 4 bases and J lost 2; bases outside the gene matches: 7. This CDR3 is 15 amino acids long. CDR3 residues: CASSRPGQATYEQYF. The CDR3 DNA is TGTGCCAGCTCACGTCCGGGACAGGCGACCTACGAGCAGTACTTC. Variable domain in full (rest from reference TRBV18 and TRBJ2-7): NAGVMQNPRHLVRRRGQEARLRCSPMKGHSHVYWYRQLPEEGLKFMVYLQKENIIDESGMPKERFSAEFPKEGPSILRIQQVVRGDSAAYFCASSRPGQATYEQYFGPGTRLTVT.

The rearrangement links TRBV7-3 to TRBJ2-3; D call uncertain. The CDR3 consists of 16 residues. The ends were cut back, 1 base at V and 2 bases at J, with 13 bases in the middle. Germline CDR1 and CDR2: SGHTA and FQGTGA. The CDR3 sequence: CASSLKPGWNTDTQYF. Here the CDR3 DNA reads TGTGCCAGCAGCTTAAAGCCGGGTTGGAACACAGATACGCAGTATTTT.

The chain has TRBV10-1 and TRBJ2-2; the D gene is possibly TRBD2 (5 bases). The CDR3 loop spans 14 amino acids. Deletions cut 9 bases from V and 0 bases from J, with 11 bases between. The germline CDR1 and CDR2 sequences are WNHNN and SYGVQD (reference sequence). This chain's CDR3 is CARKRSTNTGELFF. The DNA for the CDR3 is TGCGCCAGAAAGCGGAGCACGAACACCGGGGAGCTGTTTTTT.

The V call is TRBV5-4, the J call TRBJ1-1, with 7 bases identical to TRBD1. Trimming took 2 bases from V and 6 from J; bases not matched to a gene: 10. Per the germline V gene, CDR1 is SGHNT and CDR2 is YYREEE (reference sequence). The CDR3 runs 15 residues. CDR3 residues: CASSLRQGALSEAFF. DNA for the CDR3: TGTGCCAGCAGCTTAAGACAGGGTGCGCTATCTGAAGCTTTCTTT.

This sequence joins TRBV9 and TRBJ1-2; 9 bases fit TRBD1. This CDR3 is built from 15 residues. The germline gives CDR1 SGDLS, CDR2 YYNGEE. Trimming cost V 0 bases and J 8 bases; bases outside gene matches: 8. The CDR3 DNA reads TGTGCCAGCAGCGTAGGTCTCACAGGGGGCGCCGGCTACACCTTC. Translating it yields CASSVGLTGGAGYTF.

This clone showed up just a few times. The chain uses TRBV4-2 and TRBJ2-7, with a weak D call TRBD2 (6 bases). There are 16 residues in the CDR3. Germline CDR1 is LGHNA and CDR2 is YNFKEQ. The V end was cut by 4 bases, the J end by 5 bases, with 21 bases between. CDR3 sequence reads: CASSPSSQRVDNEQYF. CDR3 sequence (DNA): TGTGCCAGCAGCCCGAGTAGCCAGCGGGTTGACAACGAGCAGTACTTC.

This chain joins TRBV7-3 and TRBJ2-2; unclear D gene. The CDR3 contains 12 residues. CDR1 and CDR2 from the germline V gene are SGHTA and FQGTGA. V gave up 2 bases and J gave up 6 bases, with 4 bases separating them. The CDR3 DNA sequence: TGTGCCAGCAGCTTACGTTCCGGGGAGCTGTTTTTT. Its translation is CASSLRSGELFF. Drawing the rest from reference TRBV7-3 and TRBJ2-2, the complete variable domain is GAGVSQTPSNKVTEKGKYVELRCDPISGHTALYWYRQSLGQGPEFLIYFQGTGAADDSGLPNDRFFAVRPEGSVSTLKIQRTERGDSAVYLCASSLRSGELFFGEGSRLTVL.

CDR3 residues: CATSRDQGSGNTIYF. In DNA, the CDR3 is TGTGCCACCAGCAGAGATCAGGGCTCTGGAAACACCATATATTTT. The rearrangement uses TRBV15 and TRBJ1-3; perhaps TRBD1 as D (5 bases). This CDR3 spans 15 amino acids. CDR1 is LNHNV, CDR2 YYDKDF, per germline (reference sequence). V shed 0 bases and J shed 0 bases, with 6 bases lying between them.

This clone appeared once. The chain uses TRBV5-6 and TRBJ1-6; D is ambiguous. V was pared by 4 bases and J by 9 bases, with 8 bases between. CDR1 and CDR2 (germline): SGHDT, YYEEEE. This CDR3 contains 12 residues. DNA of the CDR3: TGTGCCAGCAGCCGAGGGTTTTCACCCCTCCACTTT. This gives the protein CASSRGFSPLHF.

The chain couples TRBV3-1 (or the pseudogene TRBV3-2) to TRBJ2-7, with D perhaps TRBD2 (6 bases). V was pared by 1 base and J by 5 bases, with 21 bases between. The CDR3 is 17 residues long. Per the germline V gene, CDR1 is LGHDT and CDR2 is YNNKEL (reference sequence). CDR3 sequence reads: CASSQAFLTSMPHEQYF. The CDR3 region has the DNA TGTGCCAGCAGCCAAGCCTTTTTGACTAGTATGCCCCACGAGCAGTACTTC.

This sequence joins TRBV13 and TRBJ2-1, with a weak D call TRBD2 (5 bases). V was pared by 7 bases and J by 3 bases, with 16 bases between. Germline V gene sequence: CDR1 PRHDT, CDR2 FYEKMQ (reference sequence). CDR3 length: 15 residues. The CDR3 region is CASTKGRDYYNEQFF. CDR3 nucleotide sequence: TGTGCCAGCACCAAAGGTCGGGATTACTACAATGAGCAGTTCTTC.

The chain has TRBV28 and TRBJ2-5, with D possibly matching TRBD2 (6 bases). Germline V lookup: CDR1 MDHEN, CDR2 SYDVKM. This CDR3 is 13 amino acids long. With 7 bases removed from V and 3 bases from J, the gap between germline ends came to 12 bases. The CDR3 sequence: CASNERAKETQYF. CDR3 DNA sequence: TGTGCCAGCAACGAGCGGGCTAAAGAGACCCAGTACTTC.

The chain employs TRBV28 and TRBJ2-7; no clear D gene. This CDR3 has 16 amino acids. The V end was cut by 1 base, the J end by 2 bases, with 15 bases between. Per germline, CDR1 MDHEN and CDR2 SYDVKM. The CDR3: CASSLLPLVSAYEQYF. CDR3 DNA: TGTGCCAGCAGTTTATTGCCCCTAGTGTCGGCCTACGAGCAGTACTTC.

This chain connects TRBV27 to TRBJ1-1; 12 nucleotides line up with TRBD1. The CDR3 has 18 residues. The V and J ends lost 5 bases and 3 bases, in that order; junction bases with no gene match: 13. Germline V lookup: CDR1 MNHEY, CDR2 SMNVEV (reference sequence). The CDR3, as DNA: TGTGCCAGCAGTAGGAAGGAACGGGACAGGGGGCTGGACACTGAAGCTTTCTTT. Translating gives CASSRKERDRGLDTEAFF.

The rearrangement uses TRBV29-1 and TRBJ1-2; TRBD1 is a possible D gene (5 bases). Germline V gene lookup returns CDR1 SQVTM and CDR2 ANQGSEA. CDR3 length: 11 residues. V was shortened by 4 bases and J by 8 bases, with 11 bases between the two germline ends. CDR3 in amino acids: CSVGEGQGYTF. The CDR3 DNA reads TGCAGCGTTGGGGAGGGGCAGGGCTACACCTTC.

This clone was recorded only once. The chain employs TRBV6-6 and TRBJ1-2, with TRBD1 identical over 10 bases. CDR3 length equals 15 residues. Germline lookup yields CDR1 MNHNY and CDR2 SVGAGI (reference sequence). Unmatched junction bases numbered 8, after V lost 5 bases and J lost 5 bases. The CDR3 bases are TGTGCCAGCAGTCCCCTTCCGGGACAGGGGTATGGCTACACCTTC. Translation gives CASSPLPGQGYGYTF.

The rearrangement links TRBV28 to TRBJ2-6; no definite D call. The CDR3 is 16 amino acids. Between the trimmed V and J ends, which lost 7 bases and 0 bases, there was a span of 13 bases. Germline V gives CDR1 MDHEN, CDR2 SYDVKM. The CDR3 here is CASKEVTASGANVLTF. Here the CDR3 DNA reads TGTGCCAGCAAAGAAGTTACTGCCTCTGGGGCCAACGTCCTGACTTTC.

The V gene is TRBV6-5, the J gene TRBJ2-3; TRBD2 matches at 11 bases. CDR1 is MNHEY and CDR2 is SVGAGI in the germline V gene. The CDR3 has 15 residues. V was pared by 8 bases and J by 3 bases, with 7 bases of the junction left unmatched. In DNA form, the CDR3 reads TGTGCCAGCTCTAGACTAGCGGGATTAACAGATACGCAGTATTTT. Translating it yields CASSRLAGLTDTQYF.

The chain recombines TRBV3-1 (or the pseudogene TRBV3-2) with TRBJ2-7; 9 bases match TRBD1. CDR1 and CDR2 from the germline V gene are LGHDT and YNNKEL (reference sequence). The CDR3 covers 14 residues. With V trimmed by 2 bases and J by 5 bases, 4 bases remained unmatched. CDR3 DNA sequence: TGTGCCAGCAGCCAAACAGGGGGCGTCGACGAGCAGTACTTC. Its translation: CASSQTGGVDEQYF.